A single T cell receptor (beta chain) is shown here with its context. Antigen unknown. The data are from a study of shared clonotypes between healthy human individuals. The overall study: Each donor's CD4 naive and CD4 memory cells filled three plates apiece, CD8 naive two, and CD8 memory one.

Several immunoSEQ plates received, in even portions, the genomic DNA of each subset. DNA at 200 ng, around 30,000 T cell genomes, went into sorted-subset replicate PCRs. Generated by immunoSEQ multiplex PCR, the TCRdb table keeps only in-frame clones and is missing some. The data show some 350,000 clones, roughly 70% seen once. Trimming shortened V by 5 bases and J by 5 bases, and 13 bases separated the two germline ends. CDR1 and CDR2 (germline): SGHVS, FNYEAQ. The CDR3 totals 14 residues. Findings and caveats of the study: Tissue TCR repertoires likely differ from these blood-only repertoires.

The material sequenced was memory CD4+ T cells sorted from blood. The subset here: CD45RA-negative fraction. The rearrangement links TRBV7-6 to TRBJ1-5; D is unclear. The origin of this receptor is a man aged 25 to 45 in good health. CDR3 sequence reads: CASSIGSKDQPQHF. CDR3 bases: TGTGCCAGCAGCATAGGGAGTAAAGATCAGCCCCAGCATTTT.